This T cell receptor (beta chain) was recovered during a study of blood T cell repertoires in COVID-19. Generated by immunoSEQ multiplex PCR, the TCRdb table keeps only in-frame clones and is missing some. The data contain about 290,000 clones, just under 90% of them singletons. The specimen sequenced was peripheral blood. This receptor was obtained from a woman aged 25-40 years with COVID-19, enrolled during active disease.

CDR3 DNA sequence: TGTGCCAGCAGCCCCCCGGCCGGGACTAGCGTCTCCTACAATGAGCAGTTCTTC. Protein sequence: CASSPPAGTSVSYNEQFF. V is TRBV7-9 and J is TRBJ2-1; 10 bases align to TRBD2. V lost 5 bases and J lost 0; bases outside the gene matches: 10. CDR1 is SEHNR, CDR2 FQNEAQ, per germline (reference sequence). CDR3 length equals 18 residues.